In this sample, the clone carrying this T cell receptor (beta chain) turned up a few times. This CDR3 has 13 residues. Germline CDR1 is SGHTA and CDR2 is FQGNSA. V gave up 10 bases and J gave up 5 bases, with 15 bases separating them. Next came a second PCR, run for about 7 to 12 cycles, which used a sample-barcoded 5' primer along with a J-beta primer mix. Researchers report that a template-switch adaptor with 12 random nucleotides tagged each cDNA molecule. One entry per CDR3 protein results from TCRdb running MiXCR on the 5' RACE reads. This table has about 900,000 distinct CDR3 sequences, approximately 59% appearing once. The sample comes from a study of blood T cells in healthy people across ages. About 10 milliliters of peripheral blood were drawn from each donor into EDTA-treated tubes.

Sample: blood. The sequence derives from a man in his thirties or forties in good health. The genes are TRBV7-2 and TRBJ2-1, with D perhaps TRBD1 or TRBD2 (5 bases each). CDR3 sequence reads: CATGSGGNNEQFF. The CDR3 DNA reads TGTGCCACCGGCAGTGGGGGAAACAATGAGCAGTTCTTC.